This T cell receptor beta chain is from a study of blood T cell repertoires in COVID-19. Using immunoSEQ multiplex PCR, the repertoire was profiled, and TCRdb retains in-frame clones only, with some absent. This sample has about 59,000 clones, with about four fifths found just once. The CDR3 sequence is 14 residues long. The V gene end was trimmed by 4 bases and the J gene end by 1 base; junction bases not matched to a gene: 4. Germline CDR1 reads SGHRS; CDR2 reads YFSETQ. The sample taken for sequencing was peripheral blood. This TCR was sampled from a woman older than 75 with active or convalescent COVID-19. The rearrangement uses TRBV5-1 and TRBJ1-1; 7 bases are a match to TRBD1. The CDR3 protein is CASSIGTANTEAFF. DNA for the CDR3: TGCGCCAGCAGCATCGGGACAGCGAACACTGAAGCTTTCTTT.